A single sample gave rise to the 19 T cell receptor beta chains below, sequenced in a study of molecular identifiers for immune sequencing clone quantification. TCRdb re-called the PCR reads through MiXCR, storing one row per CDR3 protein. The data contain approximately 93,000 distinct CDR3 sequences, about 23% of them singletons. Material: naive CD8+ T cells from blood, with Jurkat cell RNA spiked in. Indicated subset: FACS-sorted CD8+CD4-CCR7+CD45RA+ naive T cells. The receptors derive from a human donor in good health. Some libraries in this study had Jurkat cell RNA spiked in.

A remark on this clonotype: A much larger clone is a single base away; this may be a read error. J is TRBJ1-1 and V is TRBV12-3 or TRBV12-4; 10 positions match TRBD1. Germline trimming cut 4 bases from V and 6 bases from J; bases unmatched to any gene: 2. CDR3 length: 13 amino acids. CDR3 DNA: TGTGCCAGCAGTTGTGGGACAGGGGCTGAAGCTTTCTTT. Its translation is CASSCGTGAEAFF.

This CDR3 is CASSLKLAGITGELFF. In nucleotides, the CDR3 is TGTGCCAGCAGCCTTAAACTAGCGGGGATCACCGGGGAGCTGTTTTTT. This chain links TRBV5-4 with TRBJ2-2, with 10 bases matching TRBD2. The germline gives CDR1 SGHNT, CDR2 YYREEE (reference sequence). J gave up 4 bases and V 4 bases, and 7 bases lay outside the gene matches. The CDR3 is 16 residues long.

This clonotype was detected many times. This sequence joins TRBV27 and TRBJ2-7; D call uncertain. Trimming cost V 0 bases and J 0 bases, with 3 bases left between them. The CDR3 covers 13 residues. Germline V CDR1 and CDR2: MNHEY, SMNVEV (reference sequence). CDR3 bases: TGTGCCAGCAGTTTATCGGTCTCCTACGAGCAGTACTTC. Encoded protein: CASSLSVSYEQYF.

This clonotype was detected only a few times. V gene TRBV11-2 combines with J gene TRBJ2-5; the match to TRBD2 covers 11 bases. Germline loops: CDR1 SGHAT, CDR2 FQNNGV. J lost 5 bases, V lost 5 bases, and 7 bases had no gene match. This CDR3 is built from 15 residues. CDR3 sequence (DNA): TGTGCCAGCAGCCGCCAATGGACTAGCGGGGAGACCCAGTACTTC. It yields the protein CASSRQWTSGETQYF.

This clonotype came up many times. The chain employs TRBV6-4 and TRBJ1-3; no clear D gene. Germline CDR1 reads MRHNA; CDR2 reads SNTAGT. The CDR3 has 15 amino acids. Trimming pared 8 bases from V and 4 bases from J, leaving 18 bases between. CDR3 in amino acids: CASHLEGSSGNTIYF. Here the CDR3 DNA reads TGTGCCAGCCATTTAGAAGGCAGTTCGGGAAACACCATATATTTT.

Concerning this clonotype itself: This could be a read error, since a much larger clone is one nucleotide away. The rearrangement links TRBV2 to TRBJ2-5, with 10 nucleotides matching TRBD2. Germline loops: CDR1 SNHLY, CDR2 FYNNEI. CDR3 length equals 16 residues. The CDR3 DNA is TGTCCCACACTACAGGGCCTAGCGGGAGCCCAAGAGACCCAGTACTTC. Amino acid sequence: CPTLQGLAGAQETQYF.

The DNA for the CDR3 is TGTGCCAGCAGTTTCGTTGTTGGGGGGTTTGGAGGTGGCTACACCTTC. It is translated as CASSFVVGGFGGGYTF. J is TRBJ1-2 and V is TRBV27; a possible D gene is TRBD1 (5 bases). From germline, CDR1 is MNHEY and CDR2 SMNVEV (reference sequence). V lost 3 bases, J lost 7 bases, and 21 bases lay in between. The CDR3 is 16 amino acids.

With respect to this clonotype: Being one base from a much bigger clone, this may be a read error. The chain uses TRBV27 and TRBJ2-3, with 8 bases aligning to TRBD1. Germline CDR1 and CDR2: MNHEY and SMNVEV (reference sequence). This CDR3 region has 17 residues. CDR3 in DNA: TGTGCCAGCAGTCCAGCCACCCCTCAGGGGGCTTTAGATACGCAGTGTTTT. Protein: CASSPATPQGALDTQCF.

This clonotype was detected many times. The chain couples TRBV4-3 to TRBJ2-3; D is perhaps TRBD1 (6 bases). This CDR3 is 17 amino acids long. The germline gives CDR1 LGHNA, CDR2 YSLEER. The germline V and J ends were trimmed by 1 base and 3 bases, with 17 bases remaining between them. The CDR3 spells CASSQGGQGQLTDTQYF. DNA for the CDR3: TGCGCCAGCAGCCAAGGGGGGCAGGGACAATTGACAGATACGCAGTATTTT.

The rearrangement joins TRBV4-3 to TRBJ2-3; D gene ambiguous. V lost 1 base and J 5 bases, leaving 13 bases between the germline ends. CDR3 length: 15 residues. Germline assignment: CDR1 LGHNA and CDR2 YSLEER. The CDR3 nucleotides read TGCGCCAGCAGCCAAGGTGTCAGCTACAGAGATACGCAGTATTTT. The encoded protein is CASSQGVSYRDTQYF.

This chain connects TRBV4-3 to TRBJ2-3; possible D gene TRBD2, 6 bases. Germline CDR1 and CDR2: LGHNA and YSLEER. This CDR3 is 14 amino acids long. Trimming removed 3 bases from V and 0 bases from J, with 7 bases in between. The chain's CDR3 is CASSQSGSTDTQYF. The CDR3 DNA reads as TGCGCCAGCAGCCAGAGCGGGAGCACAGATACGCAGTATTTT.

A word on this clonotype: Given a much more abundant clone one base away, this may be a read error. The chain has TRBV2 and TRBJ2-3; 13 bases are a match to TRBD2. This CDR3 is built from 19 residues. Germline V gene data show CDR1 as SNHLY and CDR2 as FYNNEI. The CDR3 DNA reads TGTGCCGGCAGCGAATACCCTCATGGACTAGCGGGAGACACAGATACGCAGTATTTT. Protein sequence: CAGSEYPHGLAGDTDTQYF. The full variable domain, its missing parts supplied by reference TRBV2 and TRBJ2-3, is EPEVTQTPSHQVTQMGQEVILRCVPISNHLYFYWYRQILGQKVEFLVSFYNNEISEKSEIFDDQFSVERPDGSNFTLKIRSTKLEDSAMYFCAGSEYPHGLAGDTDTQYFGPGTRLTVL.

Worth noting for this clonotype: Being one base from a much bigger clone, this may be a read error. The CDR3 end shows no conserved phenylalanine or tryptophan, and so a read error is likely. V and J are TRBV7-2 and TRBJ2-3, with 9 bases that match TRBD2. Per the germline V gene, CDR1 is SGHTA and CDR2 is FQGNSA. J gave up 0 bases and V 4 bases, and 2 bases lay outside the gene matches. There are 15 residues in the CDR3. The CDR3 nucleotides read TGTGCCAGCAGCTGGACTAGCGCGAGCACAGATACGCAGTATCTT. The encoded protein is CASSWTSASTDTQYL.

This clonotype showed up many times. This chain uses TRBV6-6 with TRBJ2-1, with D maybe TRBD1 (6 bases). The V end lost 2 bases, the J end lost 8 bases, and 13 bases lay between the germline ends. CDR1 and CDR2 from the germline V gene are MNHNY and SVGAGI (reference sequence). CDR3 length equals 14 residues. CDR3 residues: CASSYVGAGDEQFF. The CDR3 region has the DNA TGTGCCAGCAGTTACGTGGGGGCCGGGGATGAGCAGTTCTTC.

On this clonotype itself: A read error may explain this, as a much larger clone is one base away. The rearrangement joins TRBV28 to TRBJ2-7; no clear D. The CDR3 sequence is 14 residues long. Trimming took off 7 bases at V and 0 bases at J, with 13 bases between the two ends. Germline CDR1 is MDHEN and CDR2 is SYDVKM. The CDR3 sequence is CASILTLSSYEQYF. The DNA of the CDR3 is TGTGCCAGCATTTTGACCCTGAGCTCCTACGAGCAGTACTTC.

At least ten counts were recorded for this clonotype. The CDR3 bases are TGCGCCAGCAGCTTGGTACAGGGGAATGGAGCTTTCTTT. Protein product: CASSLVQGNGAFF. The J gene is TRBJ1-1, the V gene TRBV5-1, with 7 nucleotides matching TRBD1. After removal of 0 bases from V and 10 bases from J, the junction contained 6 bases not matched to a gene. Germline CDR1 is SGHRS and CDR2 is YFSETQ. The CDR3 contains 13 residues.

Concerning this clonotype: It may be a read error: a sequence one base away is much more abundant. This sequence joins TRBV9 and TRBJ1-1; D perhaps matches TRBD1 (5 bases). Germline V gene lookup returns CDR1 SGDLS and CDR2 YYNGEE. Trimming removed 4 bases at V and 5 bases at J, with 15 bases between. CDR3 length: 14 amino acids. In nucleotides, the CDR3 is TGTGCCAGCAGCCTCGGATCCGAGGGGACTGAAGCTTTCTTT. It specifies CASSLGSEGTEAFF.

This clonotype has only a few counts. The chain is built from TRBV28 and TRBJ1-2; TRBD1 agrees at 7 bases. The CDR3 has 13 residues. V dropped 11 bases and J dropped 4; count of bases not matched to a gene: 10. Germline V CDR1 and CDR2: MDHEN, SYDVKM. The CDR3 loop is CAAKDRTVYGYTF. CDR3 bases: TGTGCCGCTAAGGACAGGACCGTCTATGGCTACACCTTC.

Concerning this clonotype itself: It is likely a read error, because the conserved phenylalanine at the end of the CDR3 is missing. The J gene is TRBJ2-2, the V gene TRBV19, with D perhaps being TRBD1 or TRBD2 (5 bases each). Germline V lookup: CDR1 LNHDA, CDR2 SQIVND (reference sequence). Between the trimmed V and J ends, which lost 1 base and 8 bases, there was a span of 11 bases. This CDR3 contains 14 residues. The CDR3 sequence is CASSIGGRAGELFC. CDR3 DNA: TGTGCCAGTAGTATAGGGGGGAGAGCAGGGGAGCTGTTTTGT.